This T cell receptor beta chain was sequenced for a study of blood T cell repertoires in COVID-19. About the study: Whether acute or convalescent, the COVID-19 samples came from the United States, Italy and Spain.

The V gene's germline CDR1 is MNHEY and CDR2 SVGAGI. V was trimmed by 7 bases and J by 3 bases, leaving 18 bases between them. The CDR3 length is 15 residues. Original data processing: Reference gene primer amplification in the assay estimated nucleated cell counts. Assay used: immunoSEQ multiplex PCR; TCRdb lists only in-frame clones, some missing. That table furnishes V, J and clone size, whereas the DNA furnished D and trimming. Seen here are under 200,000 clones, 82% observed once, and the top ten hold 7.8%. The sequence derives from a woman aged 55-70 years with COVID-19, enrolled during active disease. The sample consisted of peripheral blood. V usage is TRBV6-5 and J usage is TRBJ2-5; TRBD1 is a possible D gene (5 bases). This chain's CDR3 is CASILLGQTKETQYF. The DNA for the CDR3 is TGTGCCAGCATTTTGTTGGGGCAGACCAAAGAGACCCAGTACTTC.